The 21 T cell receptor beta chains below were found in one sample sequenced in a study of CD39 and CD103 CD8 tumor-infiltrating T cells. Data came from immunoSEQ multiplex PCR; TCRdb stores just in-frame clones and leaves some out. This table has over 15,000 clones, just over 90% appearing once. Sequencing was performed on CD8+ T cells sorted from blood. Subset denoted: total memory CD8 T cells (CD45RA-CCR7+/-) from blood or uninvolved lymph node. These receptors were obtained from a human donor with head and neck squamous cell carcinoma.

This chain connects TRBV6-1 to TRBJ1-1; D gene unclear. The length of the CDR3 is 15 residues. Germline V gene data show CDR1 as MNHNS and CDR2 as SASEGT. Trimming removed 6 bases at V and 7 bases at J, with 21 bases between. The CDR3 loop reads CASRMDRITALEAFF. The CDR3 region has the DNA TGTGCCAGCAGGATGGACCGAATTACCGCCCTTGAAGCTTTCTTT.

The rearrangement links TRBV7-9 to TRBJ1-2; possible D gene TRBD1, 6 bases. Looked up from germline, CDR1 is SEHNR and CDR2 is FQNEAQ (reference sequence). Deletions cut 6 bases from V and 1 base from J, with 9 bases between. This CDR3 has 13 amino acids. The DNA of the CDR3 is TGTGCCAGCAGGGACAGCCTTAACTATGGCTACACCTTC. It codes for CASRDSLNYGYTF.

The chain uses TRBV7-8 and TRBJ1-2; 11 bases map to TRBD1. This CDR3 comprises 15 residues. The J segment lost 1 base and the V segment lost 3 bases, leaving 1 base of the junction unmatched. Germline V gene data show CDR1 as SGHVS and CDR2 as FQNEAQ. The CDR3, as DNA: TGTGCCAGCAGCTTTGGGACAGGGGGTAACTATGGCTACACCTTC. This translates into CASSFGTGGNYGYTF.

The V call is TRBV9, the J call TRBJ2-2; unclear D gene. From germline, CDR1 is SGDLS and CDR2 YYNGEE. CDR3 length equals 16 residues. With 2 bases removed from V and 0 bases from J, the gap between germline ends came to 11 bases. The CDR3 loop is CASSVRNKANTGELFF. CDR3 nucleotides: TGTGCCAGCAGCGTTCGAAACAAAGCGAACACCGGGGAGCTGTTTTTT.

The V call is TRBV6-1, the J call TRBJ1-1; no definite D call. V gave up 1 base and J gave up 6 bases, with 12 bases separating them. Germline lookup yields CDR1 MNHNS and CDR2 SASEGT. The CDR3 contains 14 residues. DNA for the CDR3: TGTGCCAGCAGTGAAGTAGACAAGGGCCCTGAAGCTTTCTTT. Translating gives CASSEVDKGPEAFF.

CDR3 nucleotide sequence: TGTGCCAGCAGTTACGGGGTTAAAAACACTGAAGCTTTCTTT. Its translation: CASSYGVKNTEAFF. J is TRBJ1-1 and V is TRBV6-5; D unresolved. V was shortened by 2 bases and J by 2 bases, with 9 bases between the two germline ends. CDR3 length: 14 residues. Germline CDR1 is MNHEY and CDR2 is SVGAGI.

This sequence joins TRBV19 and TRBJ2-7; tentatively, D is TRBD1 (7 bases). The germline V gene encodes CDR1 LNHDA and CDR2 SQIVND (reference sequence). V was trimmed by 6 bases and J by 6 bases, leaving 15 bases between them. This CDR3 is built from 13 residues. For the CDR3, the DNA is TGTGCCAGTAGCCGGGGGACAGTCTCCGAGCAGTACTTC. It encodes CASSRGTVSEQYF.

The V and J genes are TRBV19 and TRBJ2-2; 12 positions agree with TRBD2. The trim removed 6 bases at V and 5 bases at J, leaving 4 bases unmatched. The CDR3 is 15 amino acids. From germline, CDR1 is LNHDA and CDR2 SQIVND (reference sequence). This CDR3 reads CASSPLAGGTGELFF. CDR3 nucleotide sequence: TGTGCCAGTAGCCCACTAGCGGGGGGAACCGGGGAGCTGTTTTTT.

V usage is TRBV6-5 and J usage is TRBJ1-1; D remains ambiguous. In germline, CDR1 is MNHEY, CDR2 SVGAGI. The CDR3 sequence is 13 residues long. V was pared by 5 bases and J by 0 bases, with 7 bases between. CDR3 sequence: CASSPAMNTEAFF. In nucleotides, the CDR3 is TGTGCCAGCAGTCCAGCCATGAACACTGAAGCTTTCTTT.

The gene calls are TRBV15 and TRBJ1-2; no clear D gene. CDR3 length: 15 residues. CDR1 is LNHNV and CDR2 is YYDKDF in the germline V gene (reference sequence). Trimming took off 0 bases at V and 3 bases at J, with 11 bases between the two ends. The CDR3 reads CATSRDRGEYYGYTF. Here the CDR3 DNA reads TGTGCCACCAGCAGAGATCGCGGGGAGTACTATGGCTACACCTTC.

V gene TRBV5-1 combines with J gene TRBJ2-1; D is uncertain. Trimming shortened V by 1 base and J by 6 bases, and 2 bases separated the two germline ends. There are 11 residues in the CDR3. Germline V gene sequence: CDR1 SGHRS, CDR2 YFSETQ. CDR3 sequence reads: CASSLSNEQFF. DNA for the CDR3: TGCGCCAGCAGCTTGAGCAATGAGCAGTTCTTC.

V and J are TRBV28 and TRBJ2-7; possibly TRBD2 for D (5 bases). The CDR3 sequence is 14 residues long. Germline CDR1 is MDHEN and CDR2 is SYDVKM. Trimming stripped 6 bases from V and 3 bases from J, with 15 bases between. The CDR3 DNA is TGTGCCAGCAGGGTATCGACTACTTACTACGAGCAGTACTTC. As protein: CASRVSTTYYEQYF.

The genes are TRBV4-1 and TRBJ1-6; no definite D call. CDR3 length equals 15 residues. CDR1 MGHRA and CDR2 YSYEKL come from the germline V gene. V dropped 4 bases and J dropped 8 bases, with 15 bases sitting between them. DNA of the CDR3: TGCGCCAGCAGCCGAGAGACACCAACAGATTCACCCCTCCACTTT. This codes for CASSRETPTDSPLHF.

J is TRBJ1-5 and V is TRBV6-1, with D unclear. Germline V gives CDR1 MNHNS, CDR2 SASEGT. Trimming stripped 2 bases from V and 2 bases from J, with 7 bases between. This CDR3 has 14 residues. The CDR3 is CASSERRRNQPQHF. The CDR3 DNA is TGTGCCAGCAGTGAAAGACGGCGCAATCAGCCCCAGCATTTT.

V usage is TRBV7-3 and J usage is TRBJ2-1; D call uncertain. CDR3 length: 15 residues. The germline V gene encodes CDR1 SGHTA and CDR2 FQGTGA. Trimming pared 4 bases from V and 8 bases from J, leaving 18 bases between. The CDR3 sequence is CASSSLSARRDEQFF. The CDR3 nucleotides read TGTGCCAGCAGCTCCCTTTCAGCCAGACGGGATGAGCAGTTCTTC. The full variable domain, with the rest looked up from reference TRBV7-3 and TRBJ2-1, is GAGVSQTPSNKVTEKGKYVELRCDPISGHTALYWYRQSLGQGPEFLIYFQGTGAADDSGLPNDRFFAVRPEGSVSTLKIQRTERGDSAVYLCASSSLSARRDEQFFGPGTRLTVL.

The sample holds one count of this clone. The V and J genes are TRBV4-1 and TRBJ1-2, with a possible D match to TRBD1 (6 bases). Trimming shortened V by 4 bases and J by 3 bases, and 12 bases separated the two germline ends. CDR3 length: 14 amino acids. Germline V lookup: CDR1 MGHRA, CDR2 YSYEKL. CDR3: CASSPKTGDYGYTF. CDR3 nucleotide sequence: TGCGCCAGCAGCCCTAAGACAGGTGACTATGGCTACACCTTC.

The chain carries TRBV7-9 and TRBJ2-3; TRBD1 agrees at 8 bases. After removal of 7 bases from V and 3 bases from J, the junction contained 12 bases not matched to a gene. This CDR3 is 16 amino acids long. Germline V gives CDR1 SEHNR, CDR2 FQNEAQ (reference sequence). The CDR3 region has the DNA TGTGCCAGCACAATTTTCCGGGACAGGATTACAGATACGCAGTATTTT. Protein: CASTIFRDRITDTQYF.

This CDR3 is CASSFMGQEEKLFF. CDR3 nucleotides: TGTGCCAGCAGCTTTATGGGGCAAGAGGAAAAACTGTTTTTT. The chain has TRBV7-9 and TRBJ1-4, with D possibly matching TRBD1 (5 bases). The CDR3 is made up of 14 amino acids. Germline V gene data show CDR1 as SEHNR and CDR2 as FQNEAQ (reference sequence). Between the trimmed V and J ends, which lost 3 bases and 8 bases, there was a span of 13 bases.

The V and J genes are TRBV11-2 and TRBJ1-1; no clear D gene. The germline V gene has CDR1 SGHAT and CDR2 FQNNGV. V was shortened by 2 bases and J by 3 bases, with 13 bases between the two germline ends. This CDR3 is built from 15 residues. The CDR3 sequence is CASSLITPLDTEAFF. The DNA for the CDR3 is TGTGCCAGCAGCTTAATAACACCCCTTGACACTGAAGCTTTCTTT.

The chain links TRBV28 to TRBJ2-2, with 8 bases fitting TRBD1. Germline CDR1 and CDR2: MDHEN and SYDVKM. The CDR3 covers 18 residues. V dropped 2 bases and J dropped 4; count of bases not matched to a gene: 12. The CDR3 loop is CASSLSFRGQGATGELFF. For the CDR3, the DNA is TGTGCCAGCAGTTTAAGTTTCAGGGGTCAGGGGGCCACCGGGGAGCTGTTTTTT.

The chain uses TRBV4-1 and TRBJ1-2; D unresolved. From germline, CDR1 is MGHRA and CDR2 YSYEKL. The CDR3 sequence is 13 residues long. Deletions cut 1 base from V and 7 bases from J, with 10 bases between. CDR3 in amino acids: CASSQVTLSGYTF. DNA for the CDR3: TGCGCCAGCAGCCAAGTGACCCTAAGTGGCTACACCTTC.